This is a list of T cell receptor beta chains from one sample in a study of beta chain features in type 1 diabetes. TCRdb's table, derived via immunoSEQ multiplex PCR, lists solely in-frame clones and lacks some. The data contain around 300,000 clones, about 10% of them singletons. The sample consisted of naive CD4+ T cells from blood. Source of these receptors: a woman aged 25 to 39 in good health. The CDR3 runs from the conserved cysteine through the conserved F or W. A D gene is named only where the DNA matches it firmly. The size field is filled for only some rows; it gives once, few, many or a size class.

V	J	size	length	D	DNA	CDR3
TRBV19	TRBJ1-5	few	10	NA	TGTGCCAAGAGAAATCAGCCCCAGCATTTT	CAKRNQPQHF
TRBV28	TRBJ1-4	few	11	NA	TGTGCCAGCAGTTTGGGAGGAAAACTGTTTTTT	CASSLGGKLFF
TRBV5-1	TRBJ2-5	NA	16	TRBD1	TGCGCCAGCAGCTTGAAAGGACAGGGGATTGGGGAGACCCAGTACTTC	CASSLKGQGIGETQYF
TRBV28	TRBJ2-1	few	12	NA	TGTGCCAGCAGTTTGGAGGGGTATGAGCAGTTCTTC	CASSLEGYEQFF
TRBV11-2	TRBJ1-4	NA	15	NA	TGTGCCAGCAGCCCGCGAGGCAGACGGAATGAAAAACTGTTTTTT	CASSPRGRRNEKLFF
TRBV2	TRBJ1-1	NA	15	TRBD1	TGTGCCAGCAGGGGATCACAGGGGAGAGGCACTGAAGCTTTCTTT	CASRGSQGRGTEAFF
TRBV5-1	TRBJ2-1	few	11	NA	TGCGCCAGCAGCCTCGACACTGAGCAGTTCTTC	CASSLDTEQFF
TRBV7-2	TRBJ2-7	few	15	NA	TGTGCCAGCAGCTTAGACTATCTAGCTTCCTACGAGCAGTACTTC	CASSLDYLASYEQYF
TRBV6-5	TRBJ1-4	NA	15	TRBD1	TGTGCCAGCAGTTACACGACAGGGGATAATGAAAAACTGTTTTTT	CASSYTTGDNEKLFF
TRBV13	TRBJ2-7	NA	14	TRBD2	TGTGCCAGCAGCCAGCCTAGCGGTTCCTACGAGCAGTACTTC	CASSQPSGSYEQYF
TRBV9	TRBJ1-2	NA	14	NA	TGTGCCAGCAGCGTAGCCGGACACCTCTATGGCTACACCTTC	CASSVAGHLYGYTF
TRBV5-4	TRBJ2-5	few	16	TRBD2	TGTGCCAGCAGCGTGACTAGCGGGAGGGCCTCTGAGACCCAGTACTTC	CASSVTSGRASETQYF
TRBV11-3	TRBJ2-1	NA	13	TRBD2	TGTGCCAGCAGCTTAGGCGGGACTATGAAGAAGTTCTTC	CASSLGGTMKKFF
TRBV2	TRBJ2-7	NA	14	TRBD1	TGTGCCAGCGATGGGGGACAGTCGACCTACGAGCAGTACTTC	CASDGGQSTYEQYF
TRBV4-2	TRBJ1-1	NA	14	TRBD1	TGTGCCAGCAGCCACGCATCAGGGGGAGCTGAAGCTTTCTTT	CASSHASGGAEAFF
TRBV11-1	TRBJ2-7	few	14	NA	TGTGCCAGCAGCCCAGCGGGCCTATCCTACGAGCAGTACTTC	CASSPAGLSYEQYF
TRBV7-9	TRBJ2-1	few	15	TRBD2	TGTGCCAGCAGCGCCGGGACTAGCGGGATTGGTGAGCAGTTCTTC	CASSAGTSGIGEQFF
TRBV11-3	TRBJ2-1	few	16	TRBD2	TGTGCCAGCAGCCCACGTCTAGCGGGAGGGCCCAATGAGCAGTTCTTC	CASSPRLAGGPNEQFF
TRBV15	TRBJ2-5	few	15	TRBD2	TGTGCCACCAGCAGGGCTAGCGGGAAGGGAGAGACCCAGTACTTC	CATSRASGKGETQYF
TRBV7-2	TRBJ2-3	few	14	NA	TGTGCCAGCAGCTTAGTCGCGGGCACAGATACGCAGTATTTT	CASSLVAGTDTQYF
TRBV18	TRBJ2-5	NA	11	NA	TGTGCCAGCTCCCCGACGGGGACCCAGTACTTC	CASSPTGTQYF
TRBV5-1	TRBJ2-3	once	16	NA	TGCGCCAGCACCTGGGGGCTAGTCACTAGCACAGATACGCAGTATTTT	CASTWGLVTSTDTQYF
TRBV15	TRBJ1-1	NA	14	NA	TGTGCCACCAGCAGAGATCGCGGGGGAGCTGAAGCTTTCTTT	CATSRDRGGAEAFF
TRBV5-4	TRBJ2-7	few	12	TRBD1	TGTGCCAGCAGCTGGGACAGCTACGAGCAGTACTTC	CASSWDSYEQYF
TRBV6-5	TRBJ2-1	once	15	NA	TGTGCCAGCAGTAAATCTAGCGGAGAAGGGGGTGAGCAGTTCTTC	CASSKSSGEGGEQFF
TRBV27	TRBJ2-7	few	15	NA	TGTGCCAGCAGTTCGGGACTTGGAGGGTCCTACGAGCAGTACTTC	CASSSGLGGSYEQYF
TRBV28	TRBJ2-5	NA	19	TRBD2	TGTGCCAGCAGTCCGGCCCCGGGACTAGCGGGAGGGTTACAAGAGACCCAGTACTTC	CASSPAPGLAGGLQETQYF